The sequence of this T cell receptor (beta chain) was determined in a study of blood T cells in healthy people across ages. For the second PCR, which ran for about 6 to 11 cycles, a sample-barcoded 5' primer and a J-beta primer mix were used. TCRdb reanalysed the 5' RACE reads using MiXCR and keeps one entry per CDR3 protein. The sample lists 700,000 or so distinct CDR3 sequences, 22% occurring once. This clonotype was counted ten times or more. The antigen is undetermined. Study-level findings and limits: Across samples, TCR beta diversity tracked strongly with naive T cell percentage. When one million T cells were used, diversity estimates were thought to be underestimates.

Trimming removed 2 bases from V and 2 bases from J; junction bases left unmatched: 2. The CDR3 totals 16 residues. The receptor's source is a man in his sixties or seventies in good health. Sequencing was done on a sample of blood. V usage is TRBV12-3 or TRBV12-4 and J usage is TRBJ2-6, with 8 bases aligning to TRBD1. CDR3 sequence reads: CASSLNRGTGANVLTF. The CDR3 DNA is TGTGCCAGCAGTTTAAACAGGGGGACTGGGGCCAACGTCCTGACTTTC.